This T cell receptor (beta chain) was captured by sequencing in a study of quantifying T cell responses using KT2 cells. The overall study: cDNA was made from DNase-treated RNA using alpha and beta constant primers.

This CDR3 has 13 amino acids. Germline V gene data show CDR1 as SGHTA and CDR2 as FQGNSA. Trimming left V 4 bases short and J 5 bases short, with 8 bases between. A single-stranded UMI oligo with SP2 sequence was ligated to cDNA 3' ends. An equimolar mix of RC1.1 and RC1.2 primed the beta chain across TRBC1 and TRBC2. MiXCR was run by TCRdb on the UMI-ligation and nested PCR reads, yielding one entry per CDR3 protein. The sample carries approximately 60,000 distinct CDR3 sequences, approximately 13% recorded once. V usage is TRBV7-2 and J usage is TRBJ2-2; D not resolved. The source of this sequence is a human donor. Sequences were obtained from PBMCs spiked with cells of the T cell clone KT2. CDR3 residues: CASSSYRTGELFF. CDR3 bases: TGTGCCAGCAGCTCCTACAGAACCGGGGAGCTGTTTTTT.